The entry below describes one TCR beta chain. Its antigen is not known. The data originate from a study of CD8+CD57+ T cells in acquired aplastic anemia. For the study at large: CD4+ and CD8+ cells, once sorted, gave DNA averaging roughly 3 ug.

Points from the study as a whole: Patients and controls had CD8+ Simpson's diversity values that were not significantly distinct.

Trimming pared 4 bases from V and 2 bases from J, leaving 14 bases between. Germline assignment: CDR1 ENHRY and CDR2 SYGVKD. The CDR3 is 16 residues long. Those patients picked for sequencing had displayed CD8+CD57+ cell expansion on flow cytometry. Severe acquired aplastic anemia was the diagnosis recorded for all patients. Blood was sampled before the patients had received any therapy. Genomic DNA templated the TCR beta VDJ and CDR3 profiling. TCRdb itself ran the reads through MiXCR, one entry per CDR3 protein. In the table there are around 200,000 distinct CDR3 sequences, less than 60% of which are singletons.

The material sequenced was sorted CD4+, CD8+, or CD8+CD57+ T cells (not recorded which) from PBMCs. This TCR was recovered from a human donor with aplastic anemia. This rearrangement joins TRBV10-3 to TRBJ2-2, with D possibly being TRBD2 (6 bases). CDR3 DNA sequence: TGTGCCATCAGTGCATCCGGGACTGCCAACACCGGGGAGCTGTTTTTT. Translation: CAISASGTANTGELFF.